The sequence of this TCR beta chain was determined in a study of blood T cell repertoires in COVID-19. In the study overall: Sites across the United States, Italy and Spain contributed samples from acute and convalescent COVID-19. Sample material is recorded as cDNA or gDNA derived from T cells, B-cell-depleted T cells, or PBMCs.

The germline gives CDR1 LNHDA, CDR2 SQIVND (reference sequence). The CDR3 is 16 residues long. J gave up 4 bases and V 4 bases, and 12 bases lay outside the gene matches. As processed by the authors: Nucleated cell number was recorded as an estimate derived from reference gene primer amplification. Assay used: immunoSEQ multiplex PCR; TCRdb lists only in-frame clones, some missing. V, J and clone size derive from that table, while D and trimming were established from the DNA sequence. The data hold roughly 70,000 clones, with 65% to 85% observed a single time. The chain joins TRBV19 to TRBJ2-5; 7 bases are shared with TRBD1. This clonotype was sampled from a woman older than 75 with active or convalescent COVID-19. Specimen: peripheral blood. This CDR3 is CASSTRDRPSGETQYF. The CDR3 nucleotides are TGTGCCAGTAGTACCCGGGACAGACCTTCTGGAGAGACCCAGTACTTC. The whole variable domain, remainder taken from reference TRBV19 and TRBJ2-5, is DGGITQSPKYLFRKEGQNVTLSCEQNLNHDAMYWYRQDPGQGLRLIYYSQIVNDFQKGDIAEGYSVSREKKESFPLTVTSAQKNPTAFYLCASSTRDRPSGETQYFGPGTRLLVL.